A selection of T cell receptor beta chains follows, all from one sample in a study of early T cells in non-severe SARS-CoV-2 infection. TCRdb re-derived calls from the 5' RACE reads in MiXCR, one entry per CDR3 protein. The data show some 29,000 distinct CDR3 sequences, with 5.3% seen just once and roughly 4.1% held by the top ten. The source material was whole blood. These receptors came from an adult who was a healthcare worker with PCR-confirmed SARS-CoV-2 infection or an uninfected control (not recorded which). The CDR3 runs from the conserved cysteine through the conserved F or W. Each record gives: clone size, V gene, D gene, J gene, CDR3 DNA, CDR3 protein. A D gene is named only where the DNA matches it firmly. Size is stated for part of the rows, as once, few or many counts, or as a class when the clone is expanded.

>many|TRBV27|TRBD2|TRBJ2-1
TGTGCCAGCAGTCCCCTGGGACTAGCGGGAGGGGACGGAAGGCAGTTCTTC
CASSPLGLAGGDGRQFF
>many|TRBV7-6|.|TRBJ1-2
TGTGCCAGCAGCCTAGAAACCCAGGGGTGGTATGGCTACACCTTC
CASSLETQGWYGYTF
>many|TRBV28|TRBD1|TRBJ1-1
TGTGCCAGCAGTAACAGGGGTTCGGTTACTGAAGCTTTCTTT
CASSNRGSVTEAFF
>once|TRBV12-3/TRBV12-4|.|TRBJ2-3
TGTGCCAGCAGTTTCGGGGGTCTGGTGGGGCAGTATTTT
CASSFGGLVGQYF
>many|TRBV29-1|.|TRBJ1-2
TGCAGCGTTGCGCGGGTGAATGGCTACACCTTC
CSVARVNGYTF
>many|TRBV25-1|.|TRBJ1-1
TGTGCCAGCAGTGAATATACAGGGCCAGAGGGGAACACTGAAGCTTTCTTT
CASSEYTGPEGNTEAFF
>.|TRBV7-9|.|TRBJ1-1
TGTGCCAGCAGCCCCCGTATCAGTCGGGACACTGAAGCTTTCTTT
CASSPRISRDTEAFF
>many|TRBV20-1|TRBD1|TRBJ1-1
TGCAGTGCTAGTTCTGGACAGGGGTGGAGCACTGAAGCTTTCTTT
CSASSGQGWSTEAFF
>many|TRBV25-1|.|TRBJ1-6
TGTGCCAGCAGTGAGGTCCCCCGAGAGGGGAATTCACCCCTCCACTTT
CASSEVPREGNSPLHF
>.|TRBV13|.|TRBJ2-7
TGTGCCAGCAGCTTAGGTTTTTGGCACTACGAGCAGTACTTC
CASSLGFWHYEQYF
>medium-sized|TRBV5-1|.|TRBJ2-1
TGCGCCAGCAGCTTGGCCGGTGTAAATGAGCAGTTCTTC
CASSLAGVNEQFF
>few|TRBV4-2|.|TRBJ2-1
TGTGCCAGCAGCCAAGATTTCGGCGACTCCTACAATGAGCAGTTCTTC
CASSQDFGDSYNEQFF
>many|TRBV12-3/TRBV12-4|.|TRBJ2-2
TGTGCCAGCAGTTATAGCGGGAACACCGGGGAGCTGTTTTTT
CASSYSGNTGELFF
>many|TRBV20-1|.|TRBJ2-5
TGCAGTGCAATTTCTATACCCCAAGAGACCCAGTACTTC
CSAISIPQETQYF
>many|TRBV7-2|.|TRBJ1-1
TGTGCCAGCAGCTTAGCCCAGGTAGAGAACACTGAAGCTTTCTTT
CASSLAQVENTEAFF
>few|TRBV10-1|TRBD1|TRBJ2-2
TGCGCCAGCAGTGATCAGGGGGTTGCCGGGGAGCTGTTTTTT
CASSDQGVAGELFF
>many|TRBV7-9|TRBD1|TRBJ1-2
TGTGCCAGCAGCTCTTCGGACAGGAACTATGGCTACACCTTC
CASSSSDRNYGYTF
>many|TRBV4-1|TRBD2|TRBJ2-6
TGCGCCAGCAGCCAACTAGCGGGAGGCTCTGGGGCCAACGTCCTGACTTTC
CASSQLAGGSGANVLTF
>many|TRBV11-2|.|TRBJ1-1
TGTGCCAGCAGCTTGTTCGGGCAGCGAATCACTGAAGCTTTCTTT
CASSLFGQRITEAFF
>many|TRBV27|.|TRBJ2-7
TGTGCCAGCAGTTTATCGGCCGAGGGGTTCGAGCAGTACTTC
CASSLSAEGFEQYF
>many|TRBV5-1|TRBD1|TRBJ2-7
TGCGCCAGCAGCTTGGACGGGACAGGAGTCTCCTACGAGCAGTACTTC
CASSLDGTGVSYEQYF
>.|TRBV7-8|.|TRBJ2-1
TGTGCCAGCAGCTTAGGGGACCCCGGCTCCTACAATGAGCAGTTCTTC
CASSLGDPGSYNEQFF
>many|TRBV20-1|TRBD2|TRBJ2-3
TGCAGTGCTAGAATACCGGGACTAGCGAGATCGAGCACAGATACGCAGTATTTT
CSARIPGLARSSTDTQYF
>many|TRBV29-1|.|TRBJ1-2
TGCAGCGTTGAAGCCCCGGGACGGGAACAAGGCTACACCTTC
CSVEAPGREQGYTF
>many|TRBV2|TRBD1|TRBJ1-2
TGTGCCAGGATATCGGGGGACAGGGGAAATGGCTACACCTTC
CARISGDRGNGYTF
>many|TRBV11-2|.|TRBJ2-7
TGTGCCAGCAGCTTAGATCCGGGGACCTACGAGCAGTACTTC
CASSLDPGTYEQYF
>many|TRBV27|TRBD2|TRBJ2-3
TGTGCCAGCAGTTCCCCTGTTAGCGGGACCACAGATACGCAGTATTTT
CASSSPVSGTTDTQYF